This is a list of T cell receptor beta chains from one sample in a study of radiation and T cells in renal cell carcinoma. Measured with immunoSEQ multiplex PCR; TCRdb has only the in-frame clones, and not every one. The sample gives roughly 170,000 clones, about 87% of which show up once; roughly 10% is in the top ten. This specimen consisted of blood, obtained from a patient whose treatment included radiotherapy and nephrectomy. The receptors shown here come from a woman aged 45-65 years with renal cell carcinoma. CDR3s include the opening cysteine and the closing phenylalanine or tryptophan. The D gene is left open where the match is weak. Expanded clones are given a class, and other clones once, few, many or no size at all.

J gene	V gene	D gene	clone size	CDR3 DNA	CDR3 protein
TRBJ2-1	TRBV5-5	TRBD2	NA	TGTGCCAGCACTCGGGGGGAGCGTGAGCAGTTCTTC	CASTRGEREQFF
TRBJ1-6	TRBV7-9	NA	NA	TGTGCCAGCAGCCCCCTGATAAGCTCCTATAATTCACCCCTCCACTTT	CASSPLISSYNSPLHF
TRBJ2-5	TRBV14	TRBD2	NA	TGTGCCAGCAGCCGGGACTATCAAGAGACCCAGTACTTC	CASSRDYQETQYF
TRBJ1-5	TRBV10-3	NA	NA	TGTGCCATCAGGGGCGGGGCTGAGCAGCCCCAGCATTTT	CAIRGGAEQPQHF
TRBJ1-4	TRBV30	NA	NA	TGTGCCTGGAATGGCGGGCTCGGTAATGAAAAACTGTTTTTT	CAWNGGLGNEKLFF
TRBJ1-1	TRBV5-6	NA	NA	TGTGCCAGCAGCTTACGAGAAACTGAAGCTTTCTTT	CASSLRETEAFF
TRBJ2-7	TRBV19	TRBD1	NA	TGTGCCAGTAGTTTCCGGACAGGAAGATCCTACGAGCAGTACTTC	CASSFRTGRSYEQYF
TRBJ2-5	TRBV5-4	NA	few	TGTGCCAGCAGCTTGGGCCAGTTGGAGACCCAGTACTTC	CASSLGQLETQYF
TRBJ1-2	TRBV9	TRBD1	once	TGTGCCAGCAGTACAGGGGGCGCGAATAACTATGGCTACACCTTC	CASSTGGANNYGYTF
TRBJ1-1	TRBV4-1	TRBD1	NA	TGCGCCAGCAGCCATCCCGGGGACAGCCATGCTGAAGCTTTCTTT	CASSHPGDSHAEAFF
TRBJ1-1	TRBV6-6	NA	NA	TGTGCCAGCAGTTATAGGTGGGCTTTCTTT	CASSYRWAFF
TRBJ1-3	TRBV9	TRBD1	NA	TGTGCCAGCAGCCCTAGCCCCGGGACAGTTGGAAACACCATATATTTT	CASSPSPGTVGNTIYF
TRBJ1-5	TRBV6-5	NA	NA	TGTGCCAGCAGTTATTCTGGGGGCCCCAATCAGCCCCAGCATTTT	CASSYSGGPNQPQHF
TRBJ2-1	TRBV4-1	TRBD2	NA	TGCGCCAGCAGCCCAAGCGGGGGCCAAAGCTCCTACAATGAGCAGTTCTTC	CASSPSGGQSSYNEQFF
TRBJ2-1	TRBV7-2	TRBD2	NA	TGTGCCAGCAGCTTAGATAGCGGGGGGGTCAATGAGCAGTTCTTC	CASSLDSGGVNEQFF
TRBJ2-2	TRBV7-3	NA	NA	TGTGCCAGCAGCTCTTCGTGGGGAAACACCGGGGAGCTGTTTTTT	CASSSSWGNTGELFF
TRBJ2-3	TRBV5-1	TRBD2	NA	TGCGCCAGCAGCTCCTTACGGGGGGGCCCTGATACGCAGTATTTT	CASSSLRGGPDTQYF
TRBJ1-2	TRBV6-5	NA	NA	TGTGCCAGCAGGGATGGGGGCGGGGGCTATGGCTACACCTTC	CASRDGGGGYGYTF
TRBJ2-1	TRBV5-1	NA	NA	TGCGCCAGCAGCTTGGTAGGTGAGCAGTTCTTC	CASSLVGEQFF
TRBJ2-7	TRBV7-9	NA	NA	TGTGCCAGTCTCGGGGGCAGTTCCTACGAGCAGTACTTC	CASLGGSSYEQYF
TRBJ2-3	TRBV4-2	TRBD2	NA	TGTGCCAGCAGCCAAGAACTAGCGGGGGGTTCAGATACGCAGTATTTT	CASSQELAGGSDTQYF
TRBJ2-5	TRBV18	NA	NA	TGTGCCAGCTCACATCGGCTAGCGCGGACGGAAGAGACCCAGTACTTC	CASSHRLARTEETQYF
TRBJ1-2	TRBV5-6	TRBD1	NA	TGTGCCAGCAGGCGGACAGGGACGTCCTATGGCTACACCTTC	CASRRTGTSYGYTF
TRBJ2-1	TRBV6-1	NA	NA	TGTGCCAGCAGTGATATGCCCCTTCCCTACAATGAGCAGTTCTTC	CASSDMPLPYNEQFF
TRBJ1-6	TRBV6-5	NA	once	TGTGCCAGCAGTCCCTCAGAACACTGGTCACCCCTCCACTTT	CASSPSEHWSPLHF
TRBJ2-2	TRBV5-1	NA	NA	TGCGCCAGCAGCTTGGATCCAGACGGGGAGCTGTTTTTT	CASSLDPDGELFF
TRBJ2-5	TRBV29-1	NA	NA	TGCAGCGTTGAAGGTCAGGGTTTTATGGAGACCCAGTACTTC	CSVEGQGFMETQYF
TRBJ2-7	TRBV4-3	NA	NA	TGCGCCAGCAGCCATGTTCCCTCCGAGGGGTACGAGCAGTACTTC	CASSHVPSEGYEQYF
TRBJ1-6	TRBV29-1	TRBD1	once	TGCAGCGTCTCCGAGGGGACAGGAAAGAATTCACCCCTCCACTTT	CSVSEGTGKNSPLHF
TRBJ2-7	TRBV10-3	NA	NA	TGTGCCATCAGTGAGGGGAGCTACGAGCAGTACTTC	CAISEGSYEQYF
TRBJ1-1	TRBV19	TRBD1	NA	TGTGCCAGTAGTATCCAGGGGGAAACTGAAGCTTTCTTT	CASSIQGETEAFF
TRBJ1-1	TRBV20-1	NA	NA	TGCAGTGCTGAGGTTAACACTGAAGCTTTCTTT	CSAEVNTEAFF
TRBJ2-2	TRBV9	TRBD2	once	TGTGCCAGCAGCGTAGACGGGGGGTCCGGGGAGCTGTTTTTT	CASSVDGGSGELFF
TRBJ1-5	TRBV18	TRBD1	few	TGTGCCAGCTCACCCGGACAGGCGGGTCAGCCCCAGCATTTT	CASSPGQAGQPQHF
TRBJ1-1	TRBV7-9	NA	few	TGTGCCAGCAGCTTATTTACGGCGGACGCTTTCTTT	CASSLFTADAFF
TRBJ2-3	TRBV5-1	NA	NA	TGCGCCAGCAGCTTTTCGGGGGGCACAGATACGCAGTATTTT	CASSFSGGTDTQYF
TRBJ2-5	TRBV6-5	TRBD1	NA	TGTGCCAGCAGTTACGGGGGCGAGGGACAGGAGACCCAGTACTTC	CASSYGGEGQETQYF
TRBJ1-1	TRBV7-2	NA	NA	TGTGCCAGCAGCTTAGGTGCTGCAGGGACGAACACTGAAGCTTTCTTT	CASSLGAAGTNTEAFF
TRBJ1-2	TRBV21-1	NA	NA	TGTGCCAGCATCCGACAGGGCTCCTATGGCTACACCTTC	CASIRQGSYGYTF
TRBJ2-1	TRBV7-2	NA	NA	TGTGCCAGCAGCTCCCAGGGGGGTAGGGCGGGGAGCTCCTACAATGAGCAGTTCTTC	CASSSQGGRAGSSYNEQFF
TRBJ2-2	TRBV9	NA	NA	TGTGCCAGCAGCCCAGTGGCCTCGGGGACCGGGGAGCTGTTTTTT	CASSPVASGTGELFF
TRBJ2-7	TRBV7-9	NA	NA	TGTGCCAGCAGCCCGAGGGGAGCCACCTACGAGCAGTACTTC	CASSPRGATYEQYF
TRBJ2-7	TRBV5-1	NA	NA	TGCGCCAGCGGGGACGGCTACGAGCAGTACTTC	CASGDGYEQYF
TRBJ1-4	TRBV5-4	NA	few	TGTGCCAGCAGCTTGGGGACGGCCTCCGGTAATGAAAAACTGTTTTTT	CASSLGTASGNEKLFF
TRBJ1-4	TRBV15	NA	once	TGTGCCACCAGCAGAAGGACAGCAGTAGACGAAAAACTGTTTTTT	CATSRRTAVDEKLFF
TRBJ1-2	TRBV19	NA	NA	TGTGCCAGTAGTACCAACCGGATCAGGGGAGCAAACTATGGCTACACCTTC	CASSTNRIRGANYGYTF
TRBJ1-2	TRBV7-8	NA	NA	TGTGCCAGCAGCCCATATGGGCAGGGCGTGTATGGCTACACCTTC	CASSPYGQGVYGYTF
TRBJ2-5	TRBV5-5	TRBD2	NA	TGTGCCAGCAGCTTTACTAGCGGGGGGGCCTCAGTATCGACCCAGTACTTC	CASSFTSGGASVSTQYF
TRBJ2-6	TRBV5-6	TRBD1	NA	TGTGCCAGCAGCCGACAGGGCCTCATCTCAAGTTCTGGGGCCAACGTCCTGACTTTC	CASSRQGLISSSGANVLTF
TRBJ2-7	TRBV29-1	NA	NA	TGCAGCGCCGGCCTCGAGCCCTACGAGCAGTACTTC	CSAGLEPYEQYF
TRBJ1-6	TRBV7-8	TRBD1	NA	TGTGCCAGCAGCTTCGGACAGGAAAATTCACCCCTCCACTTT	CASSFGQENSPLHF
TRBJ2-7	TRBV4-1	NA	NA	TGCGCCAGCAGCCAAGCAGGTGTCGAGCAGTACTTC	CASSQAGVEQYF
TRBJ2-1	TRBV14	TRBD2	few	TGTGCCAGCAGCCAAGCAGCGGGAGCGCCTTACAATGAGCAGTTCTTC	CASSQAAGAPYNEQFF
TRBJ2-2	TRBV9	NA	once	TGTGCCAGCAGCGTAGTAAGGCAGCCTAGGGAGCTGTTTTTT	CASSVVRQPRELFF
TRBJ1-5	TRBV7-9	NA	few	TGTGCCAGCCAAGGGGGGGGTAGCAATCAGCCCCAGCATTTT	CASQGGGSNQPQHF
TRBJ2-7	TRBV5-1	TRBD1	once	TGCGCCAGCAGCAACACCGGGACAGGGACCTACGAGCAGTACTTC	CASSNTGTGTYEQYF
TRBJ1-4	TRBV7-3	TRBD1	NA	TGTGCCAGCAGCCCTCGACAGGGTGAAAAACTGTTTTTT	CASSPRQGEKLFF
TRBJ1-4	TRBV19	NA	once	TGTGCCAGTAGTATAGAGGGCGGAGAAAAACTGTTTTTT	CASSIEGGEKLFF